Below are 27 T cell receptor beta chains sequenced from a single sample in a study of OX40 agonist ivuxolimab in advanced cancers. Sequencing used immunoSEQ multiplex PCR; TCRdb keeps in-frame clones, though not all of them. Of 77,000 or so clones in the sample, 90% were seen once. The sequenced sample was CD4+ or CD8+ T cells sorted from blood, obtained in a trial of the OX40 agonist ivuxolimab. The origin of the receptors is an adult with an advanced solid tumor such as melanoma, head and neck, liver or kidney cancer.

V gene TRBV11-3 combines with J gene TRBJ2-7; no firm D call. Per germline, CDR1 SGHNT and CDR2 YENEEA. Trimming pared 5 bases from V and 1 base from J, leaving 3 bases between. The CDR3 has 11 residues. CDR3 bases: TGTGCCAGCAGCATGTCCTACGAGCAGTACTTC. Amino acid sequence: CASSMSYEQYF.

CDR3 nucleotide sequence: TGTGCCAGCAGTTACTCGACAGCTTTGACCTACGAGCAGTACTTC. Its protein is CASSYSTALTYEQYF. V usage is TRBV6-6 and J usage is TRBJ2-7; D perhaps matches TRBD1 (5 bases). Looked up from germline, CDR1 is MNHNY and CDR2 is SVGAGI (reference sequence). V lost 0 bases, J lost 2 bases, and 11 bases lay in between. The CDR3 spans 15 residues.

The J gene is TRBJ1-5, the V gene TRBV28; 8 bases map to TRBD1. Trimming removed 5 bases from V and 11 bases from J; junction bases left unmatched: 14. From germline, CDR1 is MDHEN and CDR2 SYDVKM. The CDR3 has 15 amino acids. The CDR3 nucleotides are TGTGCCAGCAGTCTAAGAAGACAGGGGATAAGGTCCCAGCATTTT. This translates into CASSLRRQGIRSQHF.

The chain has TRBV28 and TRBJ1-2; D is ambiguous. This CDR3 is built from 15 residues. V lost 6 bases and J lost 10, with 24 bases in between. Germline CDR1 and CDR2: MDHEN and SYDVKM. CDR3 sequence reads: CASSPGVGGAFLYTF. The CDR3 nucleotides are TGTGCCAGCAGCCCCGGGGTTGGTGGAGCATTTCTCTACACCTTC.

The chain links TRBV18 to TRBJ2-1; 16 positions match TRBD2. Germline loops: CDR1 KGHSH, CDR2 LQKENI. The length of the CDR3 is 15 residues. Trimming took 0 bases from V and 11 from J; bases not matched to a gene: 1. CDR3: CASSPPGLAGGKQFF. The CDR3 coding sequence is TGTGCCAGCTCACCACCGGGACTAGCGGGAGGGAAGCAGTTCTTC.

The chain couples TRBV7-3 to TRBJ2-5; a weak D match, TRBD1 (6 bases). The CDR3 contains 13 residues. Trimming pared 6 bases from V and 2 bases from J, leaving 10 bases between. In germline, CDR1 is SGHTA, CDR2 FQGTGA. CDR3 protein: CASSWTAQETQYF. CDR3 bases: TGTGCCAGCAGTTGGACAGCACAAGAGACCCAGTACTTC.

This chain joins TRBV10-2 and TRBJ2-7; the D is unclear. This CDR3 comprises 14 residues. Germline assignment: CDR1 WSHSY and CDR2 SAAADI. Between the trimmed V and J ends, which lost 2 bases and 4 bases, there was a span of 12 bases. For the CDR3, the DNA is TGCGCCAGCAGTGAGCTTGGGTCCAGGTACGAGCAGTACTTC. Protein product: CASSELGSRYEQYF.

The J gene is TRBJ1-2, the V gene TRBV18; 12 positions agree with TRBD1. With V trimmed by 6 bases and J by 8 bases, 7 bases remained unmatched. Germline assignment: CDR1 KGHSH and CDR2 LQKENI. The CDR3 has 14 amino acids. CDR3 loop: CASSPGQGAGGYTF. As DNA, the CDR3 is TGTGCCAGCTCCCCGGGACAGGGGGCTGGAGGCTACACCTTC. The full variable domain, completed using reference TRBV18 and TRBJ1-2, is NAGVMQNPRHLVRRRGQEARLRCSPMKGHSHVYWYRQLPEEGLKFMVYLQKENIIDESGMPKERFSAEFPKEGPSILRIQQVVRGDSAAYFCASSPGQGAGGYTFGSGTRLTVV.

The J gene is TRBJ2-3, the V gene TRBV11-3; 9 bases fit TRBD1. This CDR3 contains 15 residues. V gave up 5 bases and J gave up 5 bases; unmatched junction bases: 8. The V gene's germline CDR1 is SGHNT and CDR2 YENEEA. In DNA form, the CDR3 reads TGTGCCAGCAGCCCCCGGACAGGGGAGGGAGATACGCAGTATTTT. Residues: CASSPRTGEGDTQYF.

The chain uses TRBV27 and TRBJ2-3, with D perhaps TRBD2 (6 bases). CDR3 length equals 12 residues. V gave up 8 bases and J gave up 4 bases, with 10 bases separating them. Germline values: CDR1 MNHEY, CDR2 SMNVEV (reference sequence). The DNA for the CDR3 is TGTGCCAGCGCCCGGGGGTCAGATACGCAGTATTTT. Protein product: CASARGSDTQYF.

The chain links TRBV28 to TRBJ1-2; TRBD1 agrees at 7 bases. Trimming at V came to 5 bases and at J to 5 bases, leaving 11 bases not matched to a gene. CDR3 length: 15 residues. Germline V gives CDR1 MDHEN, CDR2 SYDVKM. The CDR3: CASSPGTVNLYGYTF. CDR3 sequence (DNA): TGTGCCAGCAGTCCCGGGACAGTTAACCTTTATGGCTACACCTTC.

The CDR3 region is CASSVGAGPDTGELFF. CDR3 DNA sequence: TGTGCCAGCAGCGTAGGGGCAGGTCCGGACACCGGGGAGCTGTTTTTT. The chain couples TRBV9 to TRBJ2-2; no reliable D call. This CDR3 comprises 16 residues. V lost 0 bases, J lost 3 bases, and 12 bases lay in between. In germline, CDR1 is SGDLS, CDR2 YYNGEE. The full variable domain, completed using reference TRBV9 and TRBJ2-2, is DSGVTQTPKHLITATGQRVTLRCSPRSGDLSVYWYQQSLDQGLQFLIQYYNGEERAKGNILERFSAQQFPDLHSELNLSSLELGDSALYFCASSVGAGPDTGELFFGEGSRLTVL.

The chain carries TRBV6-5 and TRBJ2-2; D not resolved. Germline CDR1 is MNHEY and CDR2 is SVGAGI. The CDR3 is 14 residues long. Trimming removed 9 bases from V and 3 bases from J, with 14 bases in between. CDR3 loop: CASQALKYTGELFF. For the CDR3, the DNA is TGTGCCAGTCAGGCACTTAAATACACCGGGGAGCTGTTTTTT.

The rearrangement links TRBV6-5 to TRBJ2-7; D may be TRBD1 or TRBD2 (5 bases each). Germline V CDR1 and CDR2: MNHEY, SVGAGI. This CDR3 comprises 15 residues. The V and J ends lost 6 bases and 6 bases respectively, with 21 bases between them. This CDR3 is CASSTGAASPIEQYF. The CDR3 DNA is TGTGCCAGCAGCACCGGGGCAGCGTCCCCCATCGAGCAGTACTTC.

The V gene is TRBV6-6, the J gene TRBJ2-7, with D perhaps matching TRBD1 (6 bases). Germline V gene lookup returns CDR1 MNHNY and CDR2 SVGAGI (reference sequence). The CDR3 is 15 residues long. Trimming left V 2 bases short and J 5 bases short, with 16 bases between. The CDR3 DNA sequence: TGTGCCAGCAGTTACGGTGCAGGGGCGGTCAACGAGCAGTACTTC. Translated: CASSYGAGAVNEQYF.

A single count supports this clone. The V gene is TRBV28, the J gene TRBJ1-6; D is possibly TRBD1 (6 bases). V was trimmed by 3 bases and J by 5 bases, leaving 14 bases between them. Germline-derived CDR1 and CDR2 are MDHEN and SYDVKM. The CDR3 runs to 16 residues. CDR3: CASSLGGGRDNSPLHF. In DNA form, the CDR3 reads TGTGCCAGCAGTTTGGGAGGGGGACGGGATAATTCACCCCTCCACTTT.

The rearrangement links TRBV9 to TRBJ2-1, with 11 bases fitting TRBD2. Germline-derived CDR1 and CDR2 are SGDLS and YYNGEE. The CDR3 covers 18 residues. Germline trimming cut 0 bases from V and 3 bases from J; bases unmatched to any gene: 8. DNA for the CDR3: TGTGCCAGCAGCGTAGGGGGTAGCGGGAGGGCCATCTACAATGAGCAGTTCTTC. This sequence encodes CASSVGGSGRAIYNEQFF.

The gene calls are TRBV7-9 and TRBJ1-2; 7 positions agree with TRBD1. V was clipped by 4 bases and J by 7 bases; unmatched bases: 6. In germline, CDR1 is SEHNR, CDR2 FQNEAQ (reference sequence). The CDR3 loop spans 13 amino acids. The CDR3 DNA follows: TGTGCCAGCAGCTACGGGACAGCGACTGGCTACACCTTC. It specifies CASSYGTATGYTF.

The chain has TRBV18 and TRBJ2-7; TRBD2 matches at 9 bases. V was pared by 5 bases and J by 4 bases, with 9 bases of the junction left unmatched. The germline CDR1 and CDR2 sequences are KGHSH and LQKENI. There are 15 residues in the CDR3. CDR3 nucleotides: TGTGCCAGCTCAACGATTACTAGCGGGTGGTACGAGCAGTACTTC. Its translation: CASSTITSGWYEQYF.

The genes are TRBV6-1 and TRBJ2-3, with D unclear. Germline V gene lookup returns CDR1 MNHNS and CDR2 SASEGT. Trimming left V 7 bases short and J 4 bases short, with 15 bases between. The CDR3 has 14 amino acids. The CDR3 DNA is TGTGCCAGCACTATGACTGACGCCTCAGATACGCAGTATTTT. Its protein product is CASTMTDASDTQYF.

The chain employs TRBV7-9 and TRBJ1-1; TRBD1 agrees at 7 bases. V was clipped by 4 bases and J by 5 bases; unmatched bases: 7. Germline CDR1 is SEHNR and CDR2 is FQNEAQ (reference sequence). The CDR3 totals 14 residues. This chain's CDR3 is CASSWHRGGTEAFF. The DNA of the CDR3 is TGTGCCAGCAGCTGGCACAGGGGAGGGACTGAAGCTTTCTTT.

The CDR3 is CASSIALEGMNEQFF. CDR3 nucleotides: TGCGCCAGCAGTATTGCCCTTGAGGGTATGAATGAGCAGTTCTTC. V usage is TRBV5-1 and J usage is TRBJ2-1, with D possibly TRBD2 on 5 matching bases. CDR1 is SGHRS and CDR2 is YFSETQ in the germline V gene. V was pared by 5 bases and J by 7 bases, with 19 bases between. The CDR3 sequence is 15 residues long. Full variable domain (missing parts from reference TRBV5-1 and TRBJ2-1): KAGVTQTPRYLIKTRGQQVTLSCSPISGHRSVSWYQQTPGQGLQFLFEYFSETQRNKGNFPGRFSGRQFSNSRSEMNVSTLELGDSALYLCASSIALEGMNEQFFGPGTRLTVL.

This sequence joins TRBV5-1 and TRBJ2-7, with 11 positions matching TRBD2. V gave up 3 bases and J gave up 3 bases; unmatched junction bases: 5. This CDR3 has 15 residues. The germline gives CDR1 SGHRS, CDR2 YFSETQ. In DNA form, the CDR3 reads TGCGCCAGCAGCTCACTCGGGACTAGCGGCTACGAGCAGTACTTC. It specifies CASSSLGTSGYEQYF.

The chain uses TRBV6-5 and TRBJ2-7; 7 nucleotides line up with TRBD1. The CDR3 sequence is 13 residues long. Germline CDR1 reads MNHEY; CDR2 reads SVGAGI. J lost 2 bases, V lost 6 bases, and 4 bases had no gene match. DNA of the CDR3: TGTGCCAGCAGATGGGACAGAGCCTACGAGCAGTACTTC. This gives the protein CASRWDRAYEQYF.

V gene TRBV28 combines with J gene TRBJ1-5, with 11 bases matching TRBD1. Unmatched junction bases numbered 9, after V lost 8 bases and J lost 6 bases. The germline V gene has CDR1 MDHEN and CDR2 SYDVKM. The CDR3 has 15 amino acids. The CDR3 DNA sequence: TGTGCCAGCCGAGACGGGACAGGGGGTGTTCAGCCCCAGCATTTT. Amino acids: CASRDGTGGVQPQHF.

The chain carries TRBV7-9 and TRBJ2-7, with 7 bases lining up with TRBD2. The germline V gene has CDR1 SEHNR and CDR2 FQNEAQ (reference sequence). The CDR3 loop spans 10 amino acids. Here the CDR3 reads CAAGSYEQYF. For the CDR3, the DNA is TGTGCAGCGGGAAGTTACGAGCAGTACTTC.

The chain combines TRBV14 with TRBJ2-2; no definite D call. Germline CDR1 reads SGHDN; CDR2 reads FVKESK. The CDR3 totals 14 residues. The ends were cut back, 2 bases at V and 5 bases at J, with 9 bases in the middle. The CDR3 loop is CASSQFRSTGELFF. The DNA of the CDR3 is TGTGCCAGCAGCCAATTCAGGTCAACCGGGGAGCTGTTTTTT. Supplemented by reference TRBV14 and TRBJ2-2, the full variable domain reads EAGVTQFPSHSVIEKGQTVTLRCDPISGHDNLYWYRRVMGKEIKFLLHFVKESKQDESGMPNNRFLAERTGGTYSTLKVQPAELEDSGVYFCASSQFRSTGELFFGEGSRLTVL.